This TCR beta chain was found in a study of human CD8 memory T cell subsets. Healthy donors' buffy coats yielded the PBMC. Extraction of RNA, which was performed with an RNeasy Mini Kit, drew on duplicate vials of 150,000 sorted CD8+ T cells per subset. Study results and caveats: In the comparison of repertoires, stem-like memory and precursor exhausted T cells overlapped only minimally. Stem-like memory T cell repertoires seemed more diverse than precursor exhausted ones by Chao1 estimates.

According to its frequency, this clonotype is medium-sized. No antigen is known for it. This CDR3 region has 16 residues. CDR1 SGHAT and CDR2 FQNNGV come from the germline V gene. By UMI-labeled 5' RACE, the TCR beta libraries were made. From the 5' RACE reads, TCRdb lists one entry per CDR3 protein and no DNA. The sample yields 15,000 or so distinct CDR3 sequences, of which the top ten take up about 5.6%. Sequencing was done on a sample of CD8+ stem-like memory T cells (TSCM and TCM) sorted from PBMCs. The subset is: stem-like memory CD8 T cells (TSTEM), CCR7+ PD-1- TIGIT-. The TCR sequence derives from a human donor in good health. The chain employs TRBV11-2 and TRBJ2-1; checking the TCRdb D call of TRBD1 is not possible without DNA. This CDR3 is CASSLNRDSSYNEQFF.